These 15 T cell receptor beta chains were all obtained from the same sample, sequenced in a study of shared clonotypes between healthy human individuals. The data were produced by immunoSEQ multiplex PCR, yet TCRdb's version contains in-frame clones alone and is incomplete. Among hundreds of thousands of clones, 92% were seen once, and the ten largest hold around 24%. Only CD45RO-negative cells positively selected for CCR7 counted as naive CD8 cells, so terminally differentiated effector memory CD45RA+ cells were excluded. Sequencing used naive CD8+ T cells sorted from blood. The receptors come from a man aged 30 to 39 in good health.

The chain couples TRBV5-5 to TRBJ1-4, with D possibly TRBD1 on 5 matching bases. The CDR3 extends over 11 amino acids. Trimming took 0 bases from V and 13 from J, leaving 7 bases between them. Germline-derived CDR1 and CDR2 are SGHKS and YYEKEE (reference sequence). CDR3 nucleotide sequence: TGTGCCAGCAGCTTGGGGCAGGGACTGTTTTTT. Protein: CASSLGQGLFF.

The V call is TRBV13, the J call TRBJ1-3; TRBD1 agrees at 8 bases. This CDR3 is 17 amino acids long. V was clipped by 5 bases and J by 0 bases; unmatched bases: 9. Germline values: CDR1 PRHDT, CDR2 FYEKMQ (reference sequence). Here the CDR3 DNA reads TGTGCCAGCAGCGACAGGGGCAGACCCAGCTCTGGAAACACCATATATTTT. Residues: CASSDRGRPSSGNTIYF.

V usage is TRBV5-1 and J usage is TRBJ2-1, with D tentatively TRBD2 (6 bases). The V end was cut by 6 bases, the J end by 6 bases, with 16 bases between. This CDR3 has 14 amino acids. Germline loops: CDR1 SGHRS, CDR2 YFSETQ. As DNA, the CDR3 is TGCGCCAGCAATCTACCGGGAGAAGCCAATGAGCAGTTCTTC. Encoded protein: CASNLPGEANEQFF.

The V gene is TRBV7-6, the J gene TRBJ1-5; D gene unclear. Germline lookup yields CDR1 SGHVS and CDR2 FNYEAQ. The CDR3 runs to 16 residues. The V gene lost 0 bases and the J gene lost 9 bases, with 18 bases spanning the gap. The CDR3 nucleotides read TGTGCCAGCAGCTTAGCCACTTACAAGGGAGACTCGCCCCAGCATTTT. Protein sequence: CASSLATYKGDSPQHF.

The V and J genes are TRBV28 and TRBJ2-7, with 9 bases lining up with TRBD1. CDR3 length: 15 residues. Losses at the gene ends were 6 bases for V and 3 bases for J; bases not matched to a gene: 9. Per germline, CDR1 MDHEN and CDR2 SYDVKM. Here the CDR3 reads CASSLTGGVIYEQYF. As DNA, the CDR3 is TGTGCCAGCAGCCTTACAGGGGGCGTTATCTACGAGCAGTACTTC. Supplemented by reference TRBV28 and TRBJ2-7, the full variable domain reads DVKVTQSSRYLVKRTGEKVFLECVQDMDHENMFWYRQDPGLGLRLIYFSYDVKMKEKGDIPEGYSVSREKKERFSLILESASTNQTSMYLCASSLTGGVIYEQYFGPGTRLTVT.

This clone occurred once. This chain uses TRBV25-1 with TRBJ1-1, with 7 bases identical to TRBD1. Germline V gene data show CDR1 as MGHDK and CDR2 as SYGVNS. With V trimmed by 4 bases and J by 4 bases, 0 bases remained unmatched. CDR3 length equals 12 residues. This CDR3 reads CASSAGGTEAFF. The DNA for the CDR3 is TGTGCCAGCAGTGCAGGGGGCACTGAAGCTTTCTTT. The full variable domain, with the rest looked up from reference TRBV25-1 and TRBJ1-1, is EADIYQTPRYLVIGTGKKITLECSQTMGHDKMYWYQQDPGMELHLIHYSYGVNSTEKGDLSSESTVSRIRTEHFPLTLESARPSHTSQYLCASSAGGTEAFFGQGTRLTVV.

The rearrangement links TRBV7-6 to TRBJ2-1; D is perhaps TRBD2 (6 bases). From germline, CDR1 is SGHVS and CDR2 FNYEAQ. This CDR3 has 17 amino acids. Trimming took 5 bases from V and 6 from J, leaving 23 bases between them. The CDR3 region has the DNA TGTGCCAGCAGCCCCGGGTCCGCGGGATTCGGGTCCAATGAGCAGTTCTTC. This codes for CASSPGSAGFGSNEQFF. Filled out from reference TRBV7-6 and TRBJ2-1, the complete variable domain reads GAGVSQSPRYKVTKRGQDVALRCDPISGHVSLYWYRQALGQGPEFLTYFNYEAQQDKSGLPNDRFSAERPEGSISTLTIQRTEQRDSAMYRCASSPGSAGFGSNEQFFGPGTRLTVL.

The chain carries TRBV27 and TRBJ2-1, with a tentative D call TRBD2 (6 bases). This CDR3 has 15 amino acids. The V gene's germline CDR1 is MNHEY and CDR2 SMNVEV (reference sequence). The V end was cut by 2 bases, the J end by 4 bases, with 12 bases between. In DNA form, the CDR3 reads TGTGCCAGCAGTTTAGGAGGGGTAACGTACAATGAGCAGTTCTTC. Translated: CASSLGGVTYNEQFF.

The genes are TRBV10-3 and TRBJ2-1, with D unresolved. Germline V gene lookup returns CDR1 ENHRY and CDR2 SYGVKD. The CDR3 totals 13 residues. Trimming left V 8 bases short and J 5 bases short, with 13 bases between. CDR3 amino acids: CAIRSADHNEQFF. CDR3 nucleotides: TGTGCCATCCGAAGCGCGGATCACAATGAGCAGTTCTTC.

V and J are TRBV4-3 and TRBJ1-3; no firm D call. CDR1 and CDR2 (germline): LGHNA, YSLEER. V dropped 1 base and J dropped 2 bases, with 6 bases sitting between them. This CDR3 has 14 amino acids. CDR3 nucleotides: TGCGCCAGCAGCCAAGGAGTGACTGGAAACACCATATATTTT. Translation: CASSQGVTGNTIYF.

This clone was counted once. Within the sample, other DNA sequences also encode this same CDR3. This chain connects TRBV7-9 to TRBJ2-7, with no clear D. Germline V gene data show CDR1 as SEHNR and CDR2 as FQNEAQ (reference sequence). The CDR3 is 14 amino acids. V lost 3 bases and J 0 bases, leaving 9 bases between the germline ends. The CDR3, as DNA: TGTGCCAGCAGCTTGGCGGACCGCTCCTACGAGCAGTACTTC. It encodes CASSLADRSYEQYF.

This chain uses TRBV20-1 with TRBJ1-1; a possible D gene is TRBD1 (5 bases). The CDR3 covers 11 residues. V was cut by 7 bases and J by 2 bases, with 8 bases left in between. Per germline, CDR1 DFQATT and CDR2 SNEGSKA (reference sequence). CDR3 bases: TGCAGTGTCACAGGTAACACTGAAGCTTTCTTT. This encodes CSVTGNTEAFF.

CDR3 DNA: TGTGCCAGCAGTTCCCTAGCGGGAGAGGACACCGGGGAGCTGTTTTTT. It codes for CASSSLAGEDTGELFF. The genes are TRBV27 and TRBJ2-2; TRBD2 aligns across 10 bases. The trim removed 4 bases at V and 3 bases at J, leaving 5 bases unmatched. The germline CDR1 and CDR2 sequences are MNHEY and SMNVEV (reference sequence). The CDR3 loop spans 16 amino acids.

The chain links TRBV7-2 to TRBJ2-1; the match to TRBD2 covers 11 bases. Germline assignment: CDR1 SGHTA and CDR2 FQGNSA. V shed 5 bases, J shed 6 bases, and the junction held 3 bases outside the gene matches. CDR3 size: 14 residues. Written as DNA, the CDR3 is TGTGCCAGCAGCCCAGGACTAGCGGGCAATGAGCAGTTCTTC. Its protein product is CASSPGLAGNEQFF.

This clone was seen a handful of times. This sample includes further DNA sequences coding for the same CDR3. This rearrangement joins TRBV7-9 to TRBJ2-7, with D uncertain. Trimming cost V 5 bases and J 0 bases, with 8 bases left between them. The CDR3 has 13 amino acids. Per the germline V gene, CDR1 is SEHNR and CDR2 is FQNEAQ (reference sequence). CDR3 region: CASSPLSSYEQYF. CDR3 in DNA: TGTGCCAGCAGCCCGCTAAGCTCCTACGAGCAGTACTTC.